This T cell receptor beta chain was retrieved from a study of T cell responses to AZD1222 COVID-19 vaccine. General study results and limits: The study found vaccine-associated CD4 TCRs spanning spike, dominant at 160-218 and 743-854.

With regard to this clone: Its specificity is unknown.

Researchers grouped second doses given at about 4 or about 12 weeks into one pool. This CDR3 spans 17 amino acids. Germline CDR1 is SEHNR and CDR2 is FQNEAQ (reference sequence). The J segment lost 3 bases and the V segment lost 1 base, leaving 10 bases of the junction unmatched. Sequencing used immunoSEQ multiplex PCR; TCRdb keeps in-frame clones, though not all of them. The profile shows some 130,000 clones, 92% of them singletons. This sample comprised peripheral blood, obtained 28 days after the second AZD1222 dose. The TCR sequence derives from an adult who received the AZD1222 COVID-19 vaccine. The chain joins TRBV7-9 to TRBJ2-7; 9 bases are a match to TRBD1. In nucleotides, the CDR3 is TGTGCCAGCAGCTTAGGGCTAGGAGGACAGGGGATCTACGAGCAGTACTTC. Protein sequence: CASSLGLGGQGIYEQYF.